Listed below are T cell receptor beta chains from one sample, sequenced in a study of cytomegalovirus exposure and HLA in healthy donors. Only in-frame clones appear in the TCRdb table, and some are missing; sequencing was by immunoSEQ multiplex PCR. Across over 200,000 clones, the top ten clones capture roughly 0.98% of the sample. Sequenced sample: PBMCs. The source of these receptors is a woman aged 25-40 years in good health and CMV-seropositive. The CDR3 runs from the conserved cysteine through the conserved F or W. Fields, in order: CDR3 protein, CDR3 DNA, J gene, D gene, V gene. A D gene is named only where the DNA matches it firmly.

CDR3 protein: CASSPRTSGTTDTQYF; CDR3 DNA: TGTGCCAGCAGCCCAAGGACTAGCGGAACCACAGATACGCAGTATTTT; J gene: TRBJ2-3; D gene: TRBD2; V gene: TRBV7-6
CDR3 protein: CATSRGGESNNEQFF; CDR3 DNA: TGTGCCACCAGCAGAGGAGGAGAGTCTAACAATGAGCAGTTCTTC; J gene: TRBJ2-1; D gene: NA; V gene: TRBV15
CDR3 protein: CASSLIGRADNEQFF; CDR3 DNA: TGTGCCAGCAGCTTAATCGGGAGGGCCGACAATGAGCAGTTCTTC; J gene: TRBJ2-1; D gene: TRBD2; V gene: TRBV5-4
CDR3 protein: CATRDGSDYEQFF; CDR3 DNA: TGTGCCACCCGTGATGGGAGCGACTATGAGCAGTTCTTC; J gene: TRBJ2-1; D gene: NA; V gene: TRBV6-4
CDR3 protein: CASSQGVDRGVGNTIYF; CDR3 DNA: TGTGCCAGCAGCCAAGGGGTGGACAGGGGAGTTGGAAACACCATATATTTT; J gene: TRBJ1-3; D gene: TRBD1; V gene: TRBV4-2
CDR3 protein: CASIPTGFLYGYTF; CDR3 DNA: TGTGCCAGCATTCCGACAGGATTCCTCTATGGCTACACCTTC; J gene: TRBJ1-2; D gene: NA; V gene: TRBV5-6
CDR3 protein: CASSRGGTSGNNEQFF; CDR3 DNA: TGTGCCAGTAGTAGAGGGGGGACTAGCGGGAACAATGAGCAGTTCTTC; J gene: TRBJ2-1; D gene: TRBD2; V gene: TRBV19
CDR3 protein: CASSAPGLAGFAQYF; CDR3 DNA: TGTGCCAGCAGTGCTCCGGGACTAGCGGGGTTCGCGCAGTATTTT; J gene: TRBJ2-3; D gene: TRBD2; V gene: TRBV2
CDR3 protein: CASSLERGREQYF; CDR3 DNA: TGTGCCAGCAGCTTAGAAAGGGGGCGAGAGCAGTACTTC; J gene: TRBJ2-7; D gene: TRBD1; V gene: TRBV7-8
CDR3 protein: CASSPPSGTGENEQYF; CDR3 DNA: TGCGCCAGCAGTCCCCCGTCGGGGACAGGGGAGAACGAGCAGTACTTC; J gene: TRBJ2-7; D gene: TRBD1; V gene: TRBV23-1
CDR3 protein: CASSHWAGTSESDTQYF; CDR3 DNA: TGTGCCAGCAGCCATTGGGCTGGGACTAGCGAGTCAGATACGCAGTATTTT; J gene: TRBJ2-3; D gene: TRBD2; V gene: TRBV14
CDR3 protein: CASSPWQRESEGEAFF; CDR3 DNA: TGTGCCAGCTCACCATGGCAGAGGGAAAGCGAAGGTGAAGCTTTCTTT; J gene: TRBJ1-1; D gene: NA; V gene: TRBV18
CDR3 protein: CASSLGSRGLQGYTF; CDR3 DNA: TGTGCCAGCAGCTTAGGCTCCAGGGGGCTCCAGGGCTACACCTTC; J gene: TRBJ1-2; D gene: TRBD1; V gene: TRBV7-8
CDR3 protein: CASAPTGRAYEQYF; CDR3 DNA: TGTGCTAGTGCCCCGACAGGGAGAGCCTACGAGCAGTACTTC; J gene: TRBJ2-7; D gene: TRBD1; V gene: TRBV12-5
CDR3 protein: CASSGRLAGYTDTQYF; CDR3 DNA: TGTGCCAGCAGCGGGAGACTAGCGGGGTACACAGATACGCAGTATTTT; J gene: TRBJ2-3; D gene: TRBD2; V gene: TRBV9
CDR3 protein: CATSVGEFSGQPQHF; CDR3 DNA: TGTGCCACCAGCGTGGGAGAGTTCTCGGGCCAGCCCCAGCATTTT; J gene: TRBJ1-5; D gene: NA; V gene: TRBV15
CDR3 protein: CASSHPPRQGTSGANVLTF; CDR3 DNA: TGTGCCAGTAGTCATCCCCCTCGACAGGGGACCTCCGGGGCCAACGTCCTGACTTTC; J gene: TRBJ2-6; D gene: TRBD1; V gene: TRBV19
CDR3 protein: CASTGTAGAGELFF; CDR3 DNA: TGTGCCAGCACCGGGACAGCCGGGGCCGGGGAGCTGTTTTTT; J gene: TRBJ2-2; D gene: TRBD1; V gene: TRBV27
CDR3 protein: CASLASARITETQYF; CDR3 DNA: TGTGCCAGCCTAGCCTCGGCTAGGATCACGGAGACCCAGTACTTC; J gene: TRBJ2-5; D gene: NA; V gene: TRBV2
CDR3 protein: CASWEGASYYNEQFF; CDR3 DNA: TGTGCCAGCTGGGAGGGAGCATCCTACTACAATGAGCAGTTCTTC; J gene: TRBJ2-1; D gene: TRBD2; V gene: TRBV28
CDR3 protein: CASRGGDNQPQHF; CDR3 DNA: TGTGCCAGCCGAGGGGGGGACAATCAGCCCCAGCATTTT; J gene: TRBJ1-5; D gene: NA; V gene: TRBV18
CDR3 protein: CASSPDRTSTEAFF; CDR3 DNA: TGTGCCAGTAGTCCGGACAGAACCAGCACTGAAGCTTTCTTT; J gene: TRBJ1-1; D gene: NA; V gene: TRBV19
CDR3 protein: CASSLTSAQETQYF; CDR3 DNA: TGTGCCAGCAGCTTAACTAGCGCCCAAGAGACCCAGTACTTC; J gene: TRBJ2-5; D gene: TRBD2; V gene: TRBV7-9